Presented here are 21 T cell receptor beta chains from one specimen sequenced in a study of shared T cell receptors in the human thymus. Libraries were prepared by immunoSEQ multiplex PCR; TCRdb keeps only in-frame clonotypes and omits some of them. This table has about 660,000 clones, roughly 88% appearing once. The sample was also reused in another study, on human thymus T cells.

Sequencing input: thymocytes. These receptors were obtained from a boy less than two years old with a congenital heart defect.

About this clone itself: The same CDR3 arises from other DNA sequences in this sample as well. The chain combines TRBV6-5 with TRBJ2-7; D may be TRBD1 (6 bases). The CDR3 is 14 amino acids. Trimming shortened V by 0 bases and J by 3 bases, and 9 bases separated the two germline ends. The germline CDR1 and CDR2 sequences are MNHEY and SVGAGI. The CDR3 sequence is CASSYSRGRYEQYF. The CDR3 region has the DNA TGTGCCAGCAGTTACTCCAGGGGACGCTACGAGCAGTACTTC.

The V call is TRBV6-6, the J call TRBJ2-1, with 8 nucleotides matching TRBD2. The germline gives CDR1 MNHNY, CDR2 SVGAGI (reference sequence). With V trimmed by 7 bases and J by 8 bases, 16 bases remained unmatched. The CDR3 runs 16 residues. CDR3 nucleotide sequence: TGTGCCAGCAATGGGGATGGGACTAGTGGTGTCGATGAGCAGTTCTTC. Translated, it gives CASNGDGTSGVDEQFF.

The chain couples TRBV9 to TRBJ2-7; 7 bases match TRBD2. V lost 1 base and J lost 7; bases outside the gene matches: 11. Per germline, CDR1 SGDLS and CDR2 YYNGEE. CDR3 size: 15 residues. The CDR3 here is CASSVREVHLREQYF. For the CDR3, the DNA is TGTGCCAGCAGCGTACGGGAGGTCCACTTACGGGAGCAGTACTTC.

The V and J genes are TRBV15 and TRBJ2-5; D uncertain. V was cut by 4 bases and J by 6 bases, with 15 bases left in between. Germline V gene sequence: CDR1 LNHNV, CDR2 YYDKDF (reference sequence). CDR3 size: 14 residues. The CDR3 coding sequence is TGTGCCACCAGCACTATCTCACGGAGCCAGACCCAGTACTTC. It is translated as CATSTISRSQTQYF.

V usage is TRBV11-2 and J usage is TRBJ2-7; 15 nucleotides agree with TRBD2. V shed 4 bases, J shed 9 bases, and the junction held 1 base outside the gene matches. The CDR3 spans 13 residues. Germline CDR1 is SGHAT and CDR2 is FQNNGV. CDR3 sequence: CASSSGLAGGQYF. The DNA for the CDR3 is TGTGCCAGCAGCTCGGGACTAGCGGGAGGGCAGTACTTC.

The rearrangement links TRBV6-1 to TRBJ2-2; TRBD2 matches 7 bases. Germline loops: CDR1 MNHNS, CDR2 SASEGT. The junction had 10 bases not matched to a gene; V was cut back by 1 base and J by 5 bases. The CDR3 extends over 17 amino acids. CDR3 DNA sequence: TGTGCCAGCAGTGAAGGGGGGACTACTGAATGGACCGGGGAGCTGTTTTTT. Protein sequence: CASSEGGTTEWTGELFF.

The V gene is TRBV10-2, the J gene TRBJ2-3; D not resolved. The CDR3 is made up of 11 amino acids. From germline, CDR1 is WSHSY and CDR2 SAAADI. CDR3 sequence: CASRGTDTQYF. The DNA of the CDR3 is TGCGCTTCGAGAGGCACAGATACGCAGTATTTT.

The chain joins TRBV29-1 to TRBJ2-3; maybe TRBD2 (6 bases). Germline V gene lookup returns CDR1 SQVTM and CDR2 ANQGSEA. The CDR3 extends over 15 amino acids. Trimming took 7 bases from V and 4 from J, leaving 21 bases between them. The CDR3 here is CSDRRTTPEADTQYF. CDR3 DNA: TGCAGCGACAGACGGACTACCCCTGAGGCAGATACGCAGTATTTT.

The V gene is TRBV5-5, the J gene TRBJ2-7, with 9 nucleotides matching TRBD1. Per the germline V gene, CDR1 is SGHKS and CDR2 is YYEKEE (reference sequence). The CDR3 has 15 residues. J lost 7 bases, V lost 3 bases, and 11 bases had no gene match. The CDR3 DNA is TGTGCCAGCAGCTCCCGGGACAGGGCCTCTTGGGAGCAGTACTTC. Its protein product is CASSSRDRASWEQYF.

This clone was found once. The chain couples TRBV28 to TRBJ2-1; perhaps TRBD1 as D (6 bases). Trimming took off 7 bases at V and 10 bases at J, with 14 bases between the two ends. The length of the CDR3 is 12 residues. CDR1 is MDHEN, CDR2 SYDVKM, per germline. CDR3 region: CASTQGMREQFF. The CDR3, as DNA: TGTGCCAGCACCCAGGGGATGCGGGAGCAGTTCTTC.

V usage is TRBV11-3 and J usage is TRBJ1-2, with 9 bases identical to TRBD1. With 3 bases clipped from V and 7 bases from J, the junction kept 12 bases outside the gene matches. CDR1 and CDR2 (germline): SGHNT, YENEEA. This CDR3 has 16 amino acids. The CDR3 loop reads CASSLGQGLRTGGYTF. The CDR3 nucleotides are TGTGCCAGCAGCTTGGGACAGGGTCTTAGAACTGGTGGCTACACCTTC.

The gene calls are TRBV6-1 and TRBJ2-2; 9 bases align to TRBD1. CDR1 and CDR2 (germline): MNHNS, SASEGT. The CDR3 has 16 residues. Trimming removed 4 bases from V and 1 base from J; junction bases left unmatched: 4. In DNA, the CDR3 is TGTGCCAGCAGTGCTCTGGACAGGGGGAACACCGGGGAGCTGTTTTTT. Translation gives CASSALDRGNTGELFF.

This chain uses TRBV4-1 with TRBJ1-6, with D perhaps matching TRBD1 (5 bases). V gave up 4 bases and J gave up 7 bases, with 17 bases separating them. Germline assignment: CDR1 MGHRA and CDR2 YSYEKL. This CDR3 has 16 residues. This chain's CDR3 is CASSPPDSQGNSPLHF. For the CDR3, the DNA is TGCGCCAGCAGCCCGCCAGACAGTCAAGGAAATTCACCCCTCCACTTT.

The V and J genes are TRBV10-3 and TRBJ2-3, with 9 bases fitting TRBD2. The V and J ends lost 4 bases and 4 bases, in that order; junction bases with no gene match: 6. Per germline, CDR1 ENHRY and CDR2 SYGVKD. The CDR3 covers 15 residues. CDR3 amino acids: CAISASGKGPDTQYF. CDR3 DNA: TGTGCCATCAGTGCTAGCGGGAAGGGCCCAGATACGCAGTATTTT.

Here the CDR3 reads CASSRLDSLYEQYF. The CDR3 DNA sequence: TGTGCCAGCAGCCGCCTGGACAGCCTTTACGAGCAGTACTTC. The rearrangement joins TRBV27 to TRBJ2-7; TRBD1 is a possible D gene (6 bases). Deletions cut 6 bases from V and 4 bases from J, with 16 bases between. CDR3 length equals 14 residues. CDR1 and CDR2 from the germline V gene are MNHEY and SMNVEV (reference sequence).

The chain combines TRBV7-2 with TRBJ2-2, with a possible D match to TRBD1 (7 bases). Trimming took off 5 bases at V and 4 bases at J, with 20 bases between the two ends. This CDR3 has 17 residues. From germline, CDR1 is SGHTA and CDR2 FQGNSA. CDR3: CASSPPRRGRGTGELFF. In DNA form, the CDR3 reads TGTGCCAGCAGCCCCCCTCGGAGGGGGCGAGGCACCGGGGAGCTGTTTTTT.

This rearrangement joins TRBV5-4 to TRBJ1-1; D not resolved. The V and J ends lost 0 bases and 4 bases respectively, with 13 bases between them. The CDR3 runs to 15 residues. CDR1 and CDR2 (germline): SGHNT, YYREEE (reference sequence). The CDR3 region is CASSLVQEGGTEAFF. For the CDR3, the DNA is TGTGCCAGCAGCTTGGTCCAGGAAGGTGGCACTGAAGCTTTCTTT.

This clone was seen only once. The chain joins TRBV21-1 to TRBJ1-5. TRBV21-1 is a pseudogene segment. CDR3 length equals 15 residues. CDR3 nucleotides: TGTGCCAGCAGCAAGCGAGGCCAGCTCAAGAGGCCCCAGCATTTT. Translation gives CASSKRGQLKRPQHF.

The rearrangement joins TRBV14 to TRBJ2-5; possible D gene TRBD2, 6 bases. Germline loops: CDR1 SGHDN, CDR2 FVKESK. V dropped 6 bases and J dropped 1 base, with 18 bases sitting between them. This CDR3 spans 16 amino acids. The DNA for the CDR3 is TGTGCCAGCAGTCCCCGCGGGACCGGGTTCCAAGAGACCCAGTACTTC. It yields the protein CASSPRGTGFQETQYF. Variable domain in full (rest from reference TRBV14 and TRBJ2-5): EAGVTQFPSHSVIEKGQTVTLRCDPISGHDNLYWYRRVMGKEIKFLLHFVKESKQDESGMPNNRFLAERTGGTYSTLKVQPAELEDSGVYFCASSPRGTGFQETQYFGPGTRLLVL.

The chain joins TRBV13 to TRBJ2-3; the D gene is possibly TRBD2 (7 bases). Germline V CDR1 and CDR2: PRHDT, FYEKMQ (reference sequence). Trimming pared 1 base from V and 6 bases from J, leaving 23 bases between. This CDR3 spans 18 amino acids. CDR3 nucleotides: TGTGCCAGCAGCTTAGTCTCCCGGGGGGCGGGGAAAGGGGATACGCAGTATTTT. Translating it yields CASSLVSRGAGKGDTQYF. Full variable domain (missing parts from reference TRBV13 and TRBJ2-3): AAGVIQSPRHLIKEKRETATLKCYPIPRHDTVYWYQQGPGQDPQFLISFYEKMQSDKGSIPDRFSAQQFSDYHSELNMSSLELGDSALYFCASSLVSRGAGKGDTQYFGPGTRLTVL.

The CDR3 loop reads CASRLSRFAGRADTQYF. The CDR3 region has the DNA TGTGCCAGCAGACTTTCGAGGTTCGCCGGGAGGGCAGATACGCAGTATTTT. The rearrangement uses TRBV27 and TRBJ2-3; 8 bases match TRBD2. The ends lost 6 bases at V and 4 bases at J; junction bases unmatched: 15. This CDR3 region has 17 residues. Germline-derived CDR1 and CDR2 are MNHEY and SMNVEV (reference sequence).